A single sample gave rise to the 18 T cell receptor beta chains below, sequenced in a study of response to subunit inactivated influenza vaccine (dated 2018 in TCRdb). Library preparation used RT-PCR. Instrument on record: Illumina HiSeq 2500. Using fastp trimming at Q25 and MiXCR clonotype assembly, TCRdb reanalyzed the public sequencing data and kept in-frame beta chains. Merged by CDR3 protein, the rows form single entries marked with the most common genes and DNA. For this sample the table gives about 620,000 distinct CDR3 sequences, of which about 10% were detected only once. The ten largest clonotypes hold roughly 10% of the sample. The starting material was PBMCs from blood, obtained on the day of vaccination. These receptors came from a man in his fifties or sixties who received an inactivated influenza vaccine. Donor details come from another sample of the same person, matched by shared clones.

The table lists this clonotype with a few counts. The CDR3 is CAISPRTGHQETQYF. CDR3 DNA sequence: TGTGCCATCAGTCCGCGGACAGGGCACCAAGAGACCCAGTACTTC. This chain connects TRBV10-3 to TRBJ2-5; 8 bases are a match to TRBD1. CDR3 length: 15 residues. With V trimmed by 5 bases and J by 0 bases, 5 bases remained unmatched. Germline values: CDR1 ENHRY, CDR2 SYGVKD.

The V gene is TRBV27, the J gene TRBJ1-2, with a tentative D call TRBD1 (5 bases). Trimming shortened V by 5 bases and J by 5 bases, and 12 bases separated the two germline ends. The CDR3 is 13 amino acids. Germline V gene lookup returns CDR1 MNHEY and CDR2 SMNVEV (reference sequence). The CDR3 protein is CASSAPGRYGYTF. The CDR3 nucleotides read TGTGCCAGCAGTGCCCCAGGGAGGTATGGCTACACCTTC.

This rearrangement joins TRBV4-2 to TRBJ2-1, with 9 bases matching TRBD2. Germline V lookup: CDR1 LGHNA, CDR2 YNFKEQ. The ends lost 4 bases at V and 5 bases at J; junction bases unmatched: 6. CDR3 size: 15 residues. CDR3 residues: CASSLEERGDNEQFF. DNA for the CDR3: TGTGCCAGCAGCCTTGAGGAGCGGGGGGACAATGAGCAGTTCTTC.

The rearrangement links TRBV12-3 or TRBV12-4 to TRBJ2-1; D gene unclear. V dropped 6 bases and J dropped 0 bases, with 12 bases sitting between them. This CDR3 spans 15 amino acids. The CDR3 DNA sequence: TGTGCCAGCAGCGGGTACCAGAGCTCCTACAATGAGCAGTTCTTC. This codes for CASSGYQSSYNEQFF.

This clonotype was seen ten or more times. The chain couples TRBV4-1 to TRBJ2-1; TRBD1 might be the D (8 bases). V lost 0 bases and J lost 2, with 17 bases in between. The CDR3 is made up of 18 amino acids. Germline lookup yields CDR1 MGHRA and CDR2 YSYEKL. The CDR3 coding sequence is TGCGCCAGCAGCCAAGATCACAGGGGGGGAGTCGCCTACAATGAGCAGTTCTTC. Translating gives CASSQDHRGGVAYNEQFF.

This clonotype was detected a few times. The chain is built from TRBV9 and TRBJ2-1, with 9 bases matching TRBD2. The CDR3 has 15 amino acids. V shed 2 bases, J shed 8 bases, and the junction held 8 bases outside the gene matches. Germline V gene sequence: CDR1 SGDLS, CDR2 YYNGEE. This chain's CDR3 is CASSVGGRARDEQFF. DNA for the CDR3: TGTGCCAGCAGCGTGGGCGGGAGGGCCAGGGATGAGCAGTTCTTC.

This clonotype has just a few counts. V is TRBV5-1 and J is TRBJ2-7; possibly TRBD1 for D (6 bases). V was pared by 0 bases and J by 0 bases, with 16 bases between. The V gene's germline CDR1 is SGHRS and CDR2 YFSETQ. This CDR3 is built from 17 residues. CDR3 residues: CASSLAGQSISSYEQYF. The CDR3 region has the DNA TGCGCCAGCAGCTTGGCCGGACAGTCGATCTCCTCCTACGAGCAGTACTTC.

The gene calls are TRBV27 and TRBJ2-6; D may be TRBD1 or TRBD2 (5 bases each). Between the trimmed V and J ends, which lost 5 bases and 3 bases, there was a span of 11 bases. The CDR3 runs to 15 residues. Germline V gives CDR1 MNHEY, CDR2 SMNVEV (reference sequence). The CDR3 bases are TGTGCCAGCAGTCCCAGGGCGGGTGGGGCCAACGTCCTGACTTTC. Its protein is CASSPRAGGANVLTF. The full variable domain, with the rest looked up from reference TRBV27 and TRBJ2-6, is EAQVTQNPRYLITVTGKKLTVTCSQNMNHEYMSWYRQDPGLGLRQIYYSMNVEVTDKGDVPEGYKVSRKEKRNFPLILESPSPNQTSLYFCASSPRAGGANVLTFGAGSRLTVL.

The chain uses TRBV7-3 and TRBJ2-1; 10 nucleotides align to TRBD1. The V gene end was trimmed by 4 bases and the J gene end by 5 bases; junction bases not matched to a gene: 2. This CDR3 has 14 amino acids. Germline V gene data show CDR1 as SGHTA and CDR2 as FQGTGA. CDR3 sequence reads: CASSSGTGDNEQFF. The CDR3 DNA sequence: TGTGCCAGCAGCTCTGGGACAGGGGACAATGAGCAGTTCTTC.

This clonotype has at least ten counts. V and J are TRBV7-9 and TRBJ2-3, with D maybe TRBD1 (6 bases). Germline CDR1 SEHNR, CDR2 FQNEAQ (reference sequence). CDR3 length: 14 residues. V gave up 2 bases and J gave up 5 bases, with 11 bases separating them. CDR3 DNA: TGTGCCAGCAGCTTAAAGGGGGTCATAGATACGCAGTATTTT. Translating it yields CASSLKGVIDTQYF. Full variable domain (remainder filled in from reference TRBV7-9 and TRBJ2-3): DTGVSQNPRHKITKRGQNVTFRCDPISEHNRLYWYRQTLGQGPEFLTYFQNEAQLEKSRLLSDRFSAERPKGSFSTLEIQRTEQGDSAMYLCASSLKGVIDTQYFGPGTRLTVL.

CDR3 coding DNA: TGTGCCAGCAGCGTCGGTAGGACCAATGAGCAGTTCTTC. Translated: CASSVGRTNEQFF. The V gene is TRBV7-9, the J gene TRBJ2-1; unclear D gene. V dropped 5 bases and J dropped 6 bases, with 11 bases sitting between them. The CDR3 is 13 amino acids. The germline gives CDR1 SEHNR, CDR2 FQNEAQ (reference sequence).

This chain links TRBV7-2 with TRBJ2-3, with TRBD1 as a possible D gene (6 bases). Germline loops: CDR1 SGHTA, CDR2 FQGNSA. The V end lost 2 bases, the J end lost 2 bases, and 17 bases lay between the germline ends. The CDR3 spans 17 residues. The chain's CDR3 is CASSLLQGRGFTDTQYF. In DNA form, the CDR3 reads TGTGCCAGCAGCTTATTACAAGGCAGGGGCTTCACAGATACGCAGTATTTT.

This chain joins TRBV7-8 and TRBJ2-7; 10 nucleotides match TRBD2. There are 15 residues in the CDR3. Trimming cost V 2 bases and J 3 bases; bases outside gene matches: 4. Per the germline V gene, CDR1 is SGHVS and CDR2 is FQNEAQ. The CDR3 nucleotides are TGTGCCAGCAGCTTACTATCTAGCGGGAGCTACGAGCAGTACTTC. This sequence encodes CASSLLSSGSYEQYF.

Worth noting for this clonotype: A clone one base away is much larger, so this may be a read error. The CDR3 reads CCGQVYFRGTDTQYF. For the CDR3, the DNA is TGCTGCGGGCAGGTCTATTTTCGCGGCACAGATACGCAGTATTTT. The chain uses TRBV29-1 and TRBJ2-3; possibly TRBD2 for D (5 bases). Germline-derived CDR1 and CDR2 are SQVTM and ANQGSEA. This CDR3 is 15 amino acids long.

This clonotype was detected a few times. This chain uses TRBV7-2 with TRBJ2-3, with D perhaps matching TRBD1 (5 bases). This CDR3 region has 14 residues. Trimming took off 2 bases at V and 3 bases at J, with 9 bases between the two ends. From germline, CDR1 is SGHTA and CDR2 FQGNSA. The CDR3 protein is CASSLRKGTDTQYF. The DNA for the CDR3 is TGTGCCAGCAGCTTAAGAAAGGGGACAGATACGCAGTATTTT. The variable domain in full, completed from reference TRBV7-2 and TRBJ2-3, reads GAGVSQSPSNKVTEKGKDVELRCDPISGHTALYWYRQSLGQGLEFLIYFQGNSAPDKSGLPSDRFSAERTGGSVSTLTIQRTQQEDSAVYLCASSLRKGTDTQYFGPGTRLTVL.

The rearrangement links TRBV3-1 to TRBJ2-6; 7 nucleotides align to TRBD1. The CDR3 runs to 15 residues. With 6 bases clipped from V and 2 bases from J, the junction kept 4 bases outside the gene matches. Germline V gives CDR1 LGHDT, CDR2 YNNKEL (reference sequence). The CDR3 loop reads CASRHTGAGANVLTF. As DNA, the CDR3 is TGTGCCAGCAGGCATACAGGGGCTGGGGCCAACGTCCTGACTTTC.

J is TRBJ2-7 and V is TRBV3-1; D possibly corresponds to TRBD1 (6 bases). Trimming took off 1 base at V and 2 bases at J, with 18 bases between the two ends. The CDR3 contains 17 residues. CDR1 is LGHDT, CDR2 YNNKEL, per germline (reference sequence). CDR3 sequence (DNA): TGTGCCAGCAGCCAAGGGGACCCGGGACACCCCACCTACGAGCAGTACTTC. This gives the protein CASSQGDPGHPTYEQYF.

This clonotype was seen only a few times. J is TRBJ2-2 and V is TRBV19, with 9 bases that match TRBD2. The CDR3 has 15 amino acids. Looked up from germline, CDR1 is LNHDA and CDR2 is SQIVND (reference sequence). The J segment lost 3 bases and the V segment lost 4 bases, leaving 3 bases of the junction unmatched. The CDR3 loop is CASSTGLAYTGELFF. In DNA form, the CDR3 reads TGTGCCAGTAGTACGGGACTAGCTTACACCGGGGAGCTGTTTTTT.